This T cell receptor (beta chain) originates from a study of human T cells and chemical hapten exposure. Points from the study as a whole: Among TCRs, those above 1 in 1000 frequency were unaffected by DPC sensitization.

How the authors handled the data: Per-sample TCR counts ranged from roughly 20,000 to 700,000, median roughly 96,000. TCRdb passed the RACE reads through MiXCR, listing each CDR3 protein once. In this record, the V and J calls reflect TCRdb's handling and not the investigators' own analysis. The sample records approximately 84,000 distinct CDR3 sequences, 11% being singletons. Of note for this clonotype: What it binds is unknown.

Looked up from germline, CDR1 is DFQATT and CDR2 is SNEGSKA (reference sequence). CDR3 size: 12 residues. Trimming shortened V by 6 bases and J by 9 bases, and 17 bases separated the two germline ends. Time point denoted: patch test 2, 6 weeks after DPC sensitization. The treatment here: therapeutic diphenylcyclopropenone sensitization with weekly scalp DPC. The material was whole blood, obtained in connection with sensitization to the hapten diphenylcyclopropenone (DPC). This receptor was taken from a man aged 18 to 30 with alopecia areata. Some clones in this sample may be carry-over from other donors' samples. V gene TRBV20-1 combines with J gene TRBJ1-1, with a tentative D call TRBD1 (5 bases). CDR3 region: CSADSGARQAFF. CDR3 sequence (DNA): TGCAGTGCAGACAGTGGTGCACGGCAAGCTTTCTTT.